Below are 15 T cell receptor beta chains sequenced from a single sample in a study of T cells in Graves' hyperthyroidism and ophthalmopathy. RNA transcripts provided the source from which TCR beta CDR3 regions were amplified. When the TCR CDR3 underwent first-round RT-PCR, the HTBI primer set was used. TCRdb re-analysed the multiplex PCR reads in MiXCR, keeping a single row per CDR3 protein. The sample consists of about 700,000 distinct CDR3 sequences, 45% of them appearing once. The sample comprised peripheral blood or thyroid tissue (not recorded which). Receptors were obtained from an adult man with Graves' disease, either hyperthyroidism or ophthalmopathy (not recorded which).

The chain has TRBV5-1 and TRBJ1-5; 9 bases are a match to TRBD1. Germline-derived CDR1 and CDR2 are SGHRS and YFSETQ. V was pared by 1 base and J by 7 bases, with 9 bases of the junction left unmatched. The CDR3 has 16 amino acids. For the CDR3, the DNA is TGCGCCAGCAGCTTGACCGGGACAGGGACGGGGCAGCCCCAGCATTTT. Protein sequence: CASSLTGTGTGQPQHF. Together with reference TRBV5-1 and TRBJ1-5, the CDR3 gives the full variable domain: KAGVTQTPRYLIKTRGQQVTLSCSPISGHRSVSWYQQTPGQGLQFLFEYFSETQRNKGNFPGRFSGRQFSNSRSEMNVSTLELGDSALYLCASSLTGTGTGQPQHFGDGTRLSIL.

The chain is built from TRBV20-1 and TRBJ1-6, with unresolved D. Trimming removed 0 bases at V and 8 bases at J, with 17 bases between. The CDR3 is made up of 16 amino acids. Germline CDR1 reads DFQATT; CDR2 reads SNEGSKA (reference sequence). The CDR3 DNA reads TGCAGTGCTAGAGATCTAGAACCGTCTATGTATTCACCCCTCCACTTT. Translated, it gives CSARDLEPSMYSPLHF.

This clonotype has only one observation. V and J are TRBV7-8 and TRBJ2-6; TRBD1 might be the D (5 bases). The germline V and J ends were trimmed by 5 bases and 0 bases, with 11 bases remaining between them. CDR1 and CDR2 from the germline V gene are SGHVS and FQNEAQ. The CDR3 is made up of 16 amino acids. CDR3 DNA: TGTGCCAGCAGCCTCGGACAAGTCTCTGGGGCCAACGTCCTGACTTTC. Its protein is CASSLGQVSGANVLTF.

The chain uses TRBV5-1 and TRBJ1-2, with D tentatively TRBD1 (6 bases). Germline CDR1 SGHRS, CDR2 YFSETQ. The length of the CDR3 is 15 residues. Deletions cut 0 bases from V and 5 bases from J, with 14 bases between. The DNA of the CDR3 is TGCGCCAGCAGCTTGGATGGGGGCCAGCTTTATGGCTACACCTTC. This sequence encodes CASSLDGGQLYGYTF.

The chain links TRBV10-3 to TRBJ1-5; tentative D call: TRBD1 (5 bases). The CDR3 contains 14 residues. Trimming removed 0 bases from V and 11 bases from J, with 14 bases in between. Germline V gene lookup returns CDR1 ENHRY and CDR2 SYGVKD. Here the CDR3 reads CAISESTGARTQHF. CDR3 DNA sequence: TGTGCCATCAGTGAGTCGACTGGGGCGCGGACCCAGCATTTT.

The chain recombines TRBV20-1 with TRBJ1-1; tentatively, D is TRBD1 (6 bases). This CDR3 has 13 residues. Germline loops: CDR1 DFQATT, CDR2 SNEGSKA (reference sequence). Trimming stripped 5 bases from V and 4 bases from J, with 14 bases between. DNA for the CDR3: TGCAGTGCTCTACAGGGTGGGGGCACTGAAGCTTTCTTT. Residues: CSALQGGGTEAFF.

In its sample, this clonotype was seen a few times. The rearrangement links TRBV7-2 to TRBJ1-2; 8 bases fit TRBD1. After removal of 5 bases from V and 0 bases from J, the junction contained 8 bases not matched to a gene. Germline V gene sequence: CDR1 SGHTA, CDR2 FQGNSA. This CDR3 is built from 16 residues. The CDR3 here is CASSPRTGRTNYGYTF. CDR3 DNA sequence: TGTGCCAGCAGCCCGAGGACAGGGCGCACTAACTATGGCTACACCTTC.

The V and J genes are TRBV20-1 and TRBJ1-5, with no clear D. V was clipped by 6 bases and J by 0 bases, with 12 bases between them. This CDR3 region has 14 residues. Germline V gene data show CDR1 as DFQATT and CDR2 as SNEGSKA (reference sequence). CDR3 amino acids: CSAGRGNSNQPQHF. The CDR3 nucleotides are TGCAGTGCAGGCCGAGGGAATAGCAATCAGCCCCAGCATTTT.

As for this clonotype: One base away lies a much larger clone, so this may be a sequencing read error. This chain uses TRBV6-1 with TRBJ1-1; no definite D call. Germline lookup yields CDR1 MNHNS and CDR2 SASEGT. V shed 4 bases and J shed 1 base, with 10 bases lying between them. The CDR3 spans 14 residues. The CDR3 nucleotides are TGTGCCAGCAGTGTTTCTCAGAAGAACACTGAAGCTTTCTTT. Its translation is CASSVSQKNTEAFF.

This clonotype was observed many times. The V and J genes are TRBV7-9 and TRBJ1-5; D call uncertain. Germline V gene sequence: CDR1 SEHNR, CDR2 FQNEAQ (reference sequence). V was pared by 5 bases and J by 7 bases, with 12 bases between. This CDR3 is 13 amino acids long. The CDR3 region has the DNA TGTGCCAGCAGCCAAGAGGAAGGACAGCCCCAGCATTTT. Residues: CASSQEEGQPQHF. The variable domain in full, completed from reference TRBV7-9 and TRBJ1-5, reads DTGVSQNPRHKITKRGQNVTFRCDPISEHNRLYWYRQTLGQGPEFLTYFQNEAQLEKSRLLSDRFSAERPKGSFSTLEIQRTEQGDSAMYLCASSQEEGQPQHFGDGTRLSIL.

Sample share makes this clonotype medium-sized (0.01 to 0.1%). The chain's CDR3 is CASSEEGASSYEQYF. For the CDR3, the DNA is TGTGCCAGCAGTGAAGAGGGGGCGAGCTCCTACGAGCAGTACTTC. The chain has TRBV6-1 and TRBJ2-7, with 7 bases aligning to TRBD1. Germline V gene data show CDR1 as MNHNS and CDR2 as SASEGT. CDR3 size: 15 residues. Germline trimming cut 1 base from V and 0 bases from J; bases unmatched to any gene: 3.

This chain connects TRBV7-8 to TRBJ1-5; D remains unclear. The ends were cut back, 9 bases at V and 3 bases at J, with 18 bases in the middle. Germline CDR1 and CDR2: SGHVS and FQNEAQ. The CDR3 runs to 15 residues. CDR3 sequence reads: CASSIVVASNQPQHF. CDR3 DNA: TGTGCCAGTAGTATAGTAGTCGCATCCAATCAGCCCCAGCATTTT.

This chain uses TRBV29-1 with TRBJ2-2; tentative D call: TRBD1 (6 bases). The CDR3 loop spans 15 amino acids. The germline V gene encodes CDR1 SQVTM and CDR2 ANQGSEA. Trimming left V 5 bases short and J 0 bases short, with 13 bases between. The CDR3 coding sequence is TGCAGCGTTTCCGGACAGCCTGCGAACACCGGGGAGCTGTTTTTT. Protein product: CSVSGQPANTGELFF.

The CDR3 nucleotides read TGTGCCAGTCGGTCCGGGACTAGCGGAAGGGGGGCCGGGGAGCTGTTTTTT. Translation: CASRSGTSGRGAGELFF. The V and J genes are TRBV19 and TRBJ2-2, with 11 positions matching TRBD2. This CDR3 is built from 17 residues. With V trimmed by 8 bases and J by 6 bases, 14 bases remained unmatched. Germline V lookup: CDR1 LNHDA, CDR2 SQIVND (reference sequence).

There are a few counts of this clonotype. The V gene is TRBV7-8, the J gene TRBJ2-7; D remains unclear. The germline V gene has CDR1 SGHVS and CDR2 FQNEAQ. V dropped 5 bases and J dropped 0 bases, with 17 bases sitting between them. CDR3 length equals 16 residues. CDR3 sequence: CASSPTWNWRSYEQYF. The CDR3 DNA reads TGTGCCAGCAGCCCGACTTGGAACTGGCGCTCCTACGAGCAGTACTTC.